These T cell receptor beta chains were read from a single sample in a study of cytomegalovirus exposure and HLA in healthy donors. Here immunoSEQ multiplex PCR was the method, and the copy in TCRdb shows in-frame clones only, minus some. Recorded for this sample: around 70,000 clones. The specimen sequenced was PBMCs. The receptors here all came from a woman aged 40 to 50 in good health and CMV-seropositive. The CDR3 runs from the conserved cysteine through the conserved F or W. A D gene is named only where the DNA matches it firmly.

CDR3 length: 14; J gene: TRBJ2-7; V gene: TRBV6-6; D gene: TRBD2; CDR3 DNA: TGTGCCACCCTCCCCGGGACTAGCCTCTACGAGCAGTACTTC; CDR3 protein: CATLPGTSLYEQYF
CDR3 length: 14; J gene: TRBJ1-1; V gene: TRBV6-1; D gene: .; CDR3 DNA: TGTGCCAGCAGTGAAGCAACGGGGAACACTGAAGCTTTCTTT; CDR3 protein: CASSEATGNTEAFF
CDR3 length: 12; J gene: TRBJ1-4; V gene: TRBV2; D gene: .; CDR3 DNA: TGTGCCAGCAGCGGAACGACAGGTTTTCTGTTTTTT; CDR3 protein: CASSGTTGFLFF
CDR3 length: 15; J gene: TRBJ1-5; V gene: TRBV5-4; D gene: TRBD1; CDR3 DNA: TGTGCCAGCAGCCCGGGGACAGGGGACAATCAGCCCCAGCATTTT; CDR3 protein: CASSPGTGDNQPQHF
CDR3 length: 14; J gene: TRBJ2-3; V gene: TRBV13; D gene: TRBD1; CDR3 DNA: TGTGCCAGCAGCTACGGACAGGGGGGAGATACGCAGTATTTT; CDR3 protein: CASSYGQGGDTQYF
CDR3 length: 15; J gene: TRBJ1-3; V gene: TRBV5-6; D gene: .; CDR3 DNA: TGTGCCAGCAGCCCTTTGAGAGCTTCGGGAAACACCATATATTTT; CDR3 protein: CASSPLRASGNTIYF
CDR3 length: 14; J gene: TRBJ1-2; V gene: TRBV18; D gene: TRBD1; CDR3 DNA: TGTGCCAGCTCCCACACAGGGGGCGACTATGGCTACACCTTC; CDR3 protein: CASSHTGGDYGYTF
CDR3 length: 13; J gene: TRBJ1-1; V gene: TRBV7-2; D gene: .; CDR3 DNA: TGTGCCAGCAGCCCGAATAGGAACACTGAAGCTTTCTTT; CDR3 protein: CASSPNRNTEAFF
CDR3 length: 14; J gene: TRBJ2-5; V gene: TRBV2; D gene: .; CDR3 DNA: TGTGCCAGCAGTGAACAGGCCGCCCAAGAGACCCAGTACTTC; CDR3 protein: CASSEQAAQETQYF
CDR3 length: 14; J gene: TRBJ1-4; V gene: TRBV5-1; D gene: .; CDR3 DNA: TGCGCCAGCAGCTTGGCGGGGTTTAATGAAAAACTGTTTTTT; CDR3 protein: CASSLAGFNEKLFF
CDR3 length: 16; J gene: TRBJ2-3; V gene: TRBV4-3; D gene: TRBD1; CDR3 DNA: TGCGCCAGCAGCCGCAAATCCGGGACAGGGGCGGATACGCAGTATTTT; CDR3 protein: CASSRKSGTGADTQYF
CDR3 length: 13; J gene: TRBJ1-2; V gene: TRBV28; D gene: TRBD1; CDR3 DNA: TGTGCCAGCAGTTTGGGACAGTTCTATGGCTACACCTTC; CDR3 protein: CASSLGQFYGYTF
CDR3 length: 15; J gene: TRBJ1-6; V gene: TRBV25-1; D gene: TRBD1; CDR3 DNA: TGTGCCAGCAGTTCCCGGACAGGGGGATACTCACCCCTCCACTTT; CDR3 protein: CASSSRTGGYSPLHF
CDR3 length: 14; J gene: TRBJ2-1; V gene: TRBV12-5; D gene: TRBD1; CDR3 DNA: TGTGCTAGTGGTTTGGCTTACAGGGGGCATGAGCAGTTCTTC; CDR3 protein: CASGLAYRGHEQFF
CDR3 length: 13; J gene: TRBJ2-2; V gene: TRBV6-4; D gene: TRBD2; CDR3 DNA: TGTGCCAGCAGTGGGACTAGCACCGGGGAGCTGTTTTTT; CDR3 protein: CASSGTSTGELFF
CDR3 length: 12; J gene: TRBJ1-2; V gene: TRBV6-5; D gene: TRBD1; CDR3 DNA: TGTGCCAGCAAGGAACAGGGGGTCGGCTACACCTTC; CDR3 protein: CASKEQGVGYTF